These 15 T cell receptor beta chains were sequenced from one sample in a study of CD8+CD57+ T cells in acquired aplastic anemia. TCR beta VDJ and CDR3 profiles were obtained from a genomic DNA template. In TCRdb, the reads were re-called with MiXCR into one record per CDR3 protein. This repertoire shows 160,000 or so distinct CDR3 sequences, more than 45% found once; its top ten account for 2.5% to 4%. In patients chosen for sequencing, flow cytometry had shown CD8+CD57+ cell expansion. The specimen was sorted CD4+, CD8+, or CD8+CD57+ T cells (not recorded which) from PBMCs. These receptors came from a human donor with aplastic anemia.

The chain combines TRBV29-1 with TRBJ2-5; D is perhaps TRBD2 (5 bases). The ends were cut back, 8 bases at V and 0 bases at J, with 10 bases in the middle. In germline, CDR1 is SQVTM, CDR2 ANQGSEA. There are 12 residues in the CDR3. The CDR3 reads CSWRADQETQYF. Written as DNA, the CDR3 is TGCAGCTGGCGGGCGGACCAAGAGACCCAGTACTTC.

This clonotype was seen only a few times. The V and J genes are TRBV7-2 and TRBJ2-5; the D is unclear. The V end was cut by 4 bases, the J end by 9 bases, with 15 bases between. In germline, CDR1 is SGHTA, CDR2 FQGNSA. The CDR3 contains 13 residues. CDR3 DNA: TGTACCAGCAGCTCTGGACCTGCTGAGGCCCAGTACTTC. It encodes CTSSSGPAEAQYF.

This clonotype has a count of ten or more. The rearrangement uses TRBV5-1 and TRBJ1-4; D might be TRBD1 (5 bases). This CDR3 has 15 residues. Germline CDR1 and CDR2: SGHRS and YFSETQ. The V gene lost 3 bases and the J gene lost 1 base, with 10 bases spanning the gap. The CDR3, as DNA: TGCGCCAGCAGCTCCACAGGATTAACTAATGAAAAACTGTTTTTT. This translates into CASSSTGLTNEKLFF.

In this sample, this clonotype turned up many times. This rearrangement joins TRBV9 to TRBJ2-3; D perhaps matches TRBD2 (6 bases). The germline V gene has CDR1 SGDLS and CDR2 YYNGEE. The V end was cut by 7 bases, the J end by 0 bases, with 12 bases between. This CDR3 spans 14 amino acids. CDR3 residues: CASLEGVSTDTQYF. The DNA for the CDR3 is TGTGCCAGCCTGGAGGGCGTTAGCACAGATACGCAGTATTTT.

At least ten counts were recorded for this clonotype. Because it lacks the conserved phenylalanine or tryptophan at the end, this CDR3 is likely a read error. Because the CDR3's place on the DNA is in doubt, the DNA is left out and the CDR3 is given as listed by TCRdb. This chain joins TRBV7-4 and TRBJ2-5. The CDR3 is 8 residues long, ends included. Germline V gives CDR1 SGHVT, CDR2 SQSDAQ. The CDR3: CASSLESN.

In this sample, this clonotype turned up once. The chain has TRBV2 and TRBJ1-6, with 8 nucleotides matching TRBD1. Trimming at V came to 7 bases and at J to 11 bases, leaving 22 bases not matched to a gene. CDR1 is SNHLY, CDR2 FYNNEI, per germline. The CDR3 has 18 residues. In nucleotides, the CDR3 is TGTGCCAGCACCCCACGGGAACAGGGTAGACAGGGGCGGGCACCCCTCCACTTT. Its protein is CASTPREQGRQGRAPLHF.

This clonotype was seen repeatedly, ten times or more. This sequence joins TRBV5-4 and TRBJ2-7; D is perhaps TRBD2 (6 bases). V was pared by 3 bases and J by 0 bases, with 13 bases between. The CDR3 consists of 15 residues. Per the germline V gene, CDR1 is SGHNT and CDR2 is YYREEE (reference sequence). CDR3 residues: CASSSGTLSSYEQYF. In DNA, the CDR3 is TGTGCCAGCAGCTCCGGGACTCTGAGCTCCTACGAGCAGTACTTC.

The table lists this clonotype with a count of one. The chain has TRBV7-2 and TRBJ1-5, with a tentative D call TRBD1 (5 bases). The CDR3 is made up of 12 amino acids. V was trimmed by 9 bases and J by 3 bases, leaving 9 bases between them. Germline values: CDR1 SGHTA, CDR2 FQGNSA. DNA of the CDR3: TGTGCCAGTGCCGGGACCAATCAGCCCCAGCATTTT. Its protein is CASAGTNQPQHF.

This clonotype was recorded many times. The CDR3 coding sequence is TGTGCCAGCAGCCTTGACAGGGGTAATGAAAAACTGTTTTTT. Translating it yields CASSLDRGNEKLFF. V and J are TRBV7-9 and TRBJ1-4; TRBD1 agrees at 8 bases. CDR1 is SEHNR and CDR2 is FQNEAQ in the germline V gene (reference sequence). The trim removed 5 bases at V and 4 bases at J, leaving 3 bases unmatched. This CDR3 is built from 14 residues.

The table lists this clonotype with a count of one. The CDR3 loop is CASSDPRGVGEKLFF. The CDR3 DNA sequence: TGTGCCAGCAGTGACCCCCGGGGGGTCGGGGAAAAACTGTTTTTT. This chain uses TRBV25-1 with TRBJ1-4, with D perhaps TRBD1 (5 bases). V was shortened by 3 bases and J by 8 bases, with 16 bases between the two germline ends. Germline V gene lookup returns CDR1 MGHDK and CDR2 SYGVNS. There are 15 residues in the CDR3.

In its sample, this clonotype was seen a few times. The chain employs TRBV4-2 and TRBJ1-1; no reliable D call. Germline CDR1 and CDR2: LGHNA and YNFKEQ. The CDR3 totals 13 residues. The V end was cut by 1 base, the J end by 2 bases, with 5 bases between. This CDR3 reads CASSQAVNTEAFF. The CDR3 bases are TGTGCCAGCAGCCAAGCAGTAAACACTGAAGCTTTCTTT.

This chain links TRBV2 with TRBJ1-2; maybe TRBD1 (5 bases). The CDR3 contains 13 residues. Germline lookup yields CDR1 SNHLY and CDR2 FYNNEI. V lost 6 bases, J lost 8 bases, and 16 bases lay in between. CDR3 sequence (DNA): TGTGCCAGCAGCTTAGGAGGGGAGGGCGGCTACACCTTC. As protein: CASSLGGEGGYTF. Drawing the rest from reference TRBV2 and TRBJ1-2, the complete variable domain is EPEVTQTPSHQVTQMGQEVILRCVPISNHLYFYWYRQILGQKVEFLVSFYNNEISEKSEIFDDQFSVERPDGSNFTLKIRSTKLEDSAMYFCASSLGGEGGYTFGSGTRLTVV.

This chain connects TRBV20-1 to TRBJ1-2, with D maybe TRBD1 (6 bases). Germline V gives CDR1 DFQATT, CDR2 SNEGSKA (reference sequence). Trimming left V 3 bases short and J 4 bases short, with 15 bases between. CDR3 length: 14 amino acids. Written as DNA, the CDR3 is TGCAGTGCTAGCGTGATTGGGGGGCGCTATGGCTACACCTTC. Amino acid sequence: CSASVIGGRYGYTF.

CDR3 DNA: TGTGCCAGCAAACGGACGGAAACCTACGAGCAGTACTTC. Protein sequence: CASKRTETYEQYF. V is TRBV2 and J is TRBJ2-7; D unresolved. Germline values: CDR1 SNHLY, CDR2 FYNNEI. The V and J ends lost 7 bases and 2 bases respectively, with 12 bases between them. The CDR3 consists of 13 residues.

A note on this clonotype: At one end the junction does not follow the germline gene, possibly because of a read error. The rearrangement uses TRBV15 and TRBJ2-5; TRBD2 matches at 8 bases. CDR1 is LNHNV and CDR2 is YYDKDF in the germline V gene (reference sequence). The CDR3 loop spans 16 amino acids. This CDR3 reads CATSAPFGREQEAQYF. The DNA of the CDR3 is TGTGCCACCAGCGCCCCTTTCGGGAGGGAGCAAGAGGCCCAGTACTTC.